This record covers a single T cell receptor (beta chain). The entry originates in a study of T-cell reconstitution after alpha-beta-depleted transplantation in children. Trimming left V 0 bases short and J 5 bases short, with 13 bases between. The CDR3 length is 14 residues. CDR1 SQVTM and CDR2 ANQGSEA come from the germline V gene. This sample's TCRbeta library carried unique molecular identifier barcodes. Via MiXCR, TCRdb re-called the PCR reads, giving one row per CDR3 protein. This table holds about 580,000 distinct CDR3 sequences, 27% found once. This TCR came from a boy younger than two with Wiskott-Aldrich syndrome, due to receive a stem cell transplant. The V and J genes are TRBV29-1 and TRBJ2-5; a possible D gene is TRBD1 (6 bases). The sample here was PBMCs, taken before TCRalphabeta/CD19-depleted stem cell transplant. This CDR3 is CSVEDKQGRETQYF. The CDR3 coding sequence is TGCAGCGTTGAAGACAAACAGGGTCGGGAGACCCAGTACTTC.